These 12 T cell receptor beta chains were all obtained from the same sample, sequenced in a study of early T cells in non-severe SARS-CoV-2 infection. TCRdb reprocessed the 5' RACE reads via MiXCR and lists one record per CDR3 protein. The sample lists 60,000 to 75,000 distinct CDR3 sequences; 10% were seen once. The sequencing used whole blood, collected at baseline. The receptor source for this set is an adult who was a healthcare worker with PCR-confirmed SARS-CoV-2 infection or an uninfected control (not recorded which).

This clonotype was found many times. The CDR3 nucleotides are TGTGCCAGCAGCTCCCGGGACAGGGGAAGTGGAGAGCAGTTCTTC. Translating gives CASSSRDRGSGEQFF. The V call is TRBV11-1, the J call TRBJ2-1, with TRBD1 matching over 10 bases. The CDR3 has 15 amino acids. Per germline, CDR1 SGHAT and CDR2 FQDESV (reference sequence). J was trimmed by 10 bases and V by 4 bases; bases with no gene match: 10.

This clonotype was observed a handful of times. This chain uses TRBV9 with TRBJ2-2, with D hard to call. In germline, CDR1 is SGDLS, CDR2 YYNGEE. Trimming pared 0 bases from V and 3 bases from J, leaving 3 bases between. CDR3 length: 13 residues. The DNA of the CDR3 is TGTGCCAGCAGCGTAGCTTACACCGGGGAGCTGTTTTTT. Translation: CASSVAYTGELFF. The entire variable domain, with the rest obtained from reference TRBV9 and TRBJ2-2, is as follows: DSGVTQTPKHLITATGQRVTLRCSPRSGDLSVYWYQQSLDQGLQFLIQYYNGEERAKGNILERFSAQQFPDLHSELNLSSLELGDSALYFCASSVAYTGELFFGEGSRLTVL.

The rearrangement uses TRBV28 and TRBJ2-7; perhaps D is TRBD1 or TRBD2 (6 bases each). Looked up from germline, CDR1 is MDHEN and CDR2 is SYDVKM. Trimming pared 3 bases from V and 0 bases from J, leaving 12 bases between. The CDR3 runs 15 residues. CDR3 loop: CASSLGGQLSYEQYF. DNA for the CDR3: TGTGCCAGCAGTTTGGGGGGACAACTCTCCTACGAGCAGTACTTC.

The chain couples TRBV9 to TRBJ2-1; 15 bases are shared with TRBD2. Trimming at V came to 0 bases and at J to 0 bases, leaving 10 bases not matched to a gene. Germline loops: CDR1 SGDLS, CDR2 YYNGEE. The CDR3 is 21 amino acids. CDR3: CASSVELGGTSGRLSYNEQFF. In DNA, the CDR3 is TGTGCCAGCAGCGTAGAACTTGGAGGGACTAGCGGGAGGCTCTCCTACAATGAGCAGTTCTTC.

A few counts support this clonotype. The chain recombines TRBV28 with TRBJ2-7, with D perhaps TRBD1 (6 bases). The germline gives CDR1 MDHEN, CDR2 SYDVKM. V lost 7 bases and J 3 bases, leaving 10 bases between the germline ends. The CDR3 has 12 amino acids. CDR3 in amino acids: CASKDRNYEQYF. The CDR3 DNA reads as TGTGCCAGCAAGGACAGAAACTACGAGCAGTACTTC. Drawing the rest from reference TRBV28 and TRBJ2-7, the complete variable domain is DVKVTQSSRYLVKRTGEKVFLECVQDMDHENMFWYRQDPGLGLRLIYFSYDVKMKEKGDIPEGYSVSREKKERFSLILESASTNQTSMYLCASKDRNYEQYFGPGTRLTVT.

This clonotype has ten or more counts. This chain joins TRBV7-8 and TRBJ1-3; 10 bases agree with TRBD1. After removal of 5 bases from V and 6 bases from J, the junction contained 4 bases not matched to a gene. From germline, CDR1 is SGHVS and CDR2 FQNEAQ. The CDR3 sequence is 14 residues long. This CDR3 is CASSLGTGENTIYF. The CDR3 DNA reads TGTGCCAGCAGCCTCGGGACAGGGGAAAACACCATATATTTT.

The chain combines TRBV28 with TRBJ1-1; possibly TRBD1 for D (6 bases). V was cut by 2 bases and J by 1 base, with 8 bases left in between. Per the germline V gene, CDR1 is MDHEN and CDR2 is SYDVKM. This CDR3 is built from 14 residues. The CDR3 here is CASSLPDRNTEAFF. The CDR3 DNA sequence: TGTGCCAGCAGTTTACCGGACAGGAACACTGAAGCTTTCTTT. The variable domain in full, completed from reference TRBV28 and TRBJ1-1, reads DVKVTQSSRYLVKRTGEKVFLECVQDMDHENMFWYRQDPGLGLRLIYFSYDVKMKEKGDIPEGYSVSREKKERFSLILESASTNQTSMYLCASSLPDRNTEAFFGQGTRLTVV.

V gene TRBV9 combines with J gene TRBJ2-7; 12 bases map to TRBD2. Germline V gene data show CDR1 as SGDLS and CDR2 as YYNGEE. The CDR3 has 21 residues. Unmatched junction bases numbered 16, after V lost 0 bases and J lost 0 bases. The CDR3 reads CASSVAHPLAGGPVSSYEQYF. The CDR3 DNA reads TGTGCCAGCAGCGTAGCCCACCCACTAGCGGGAGGTCCGGTTAGCTCCTACGAGCAGTACTTC.

This clonotype turned up a few times. V and J are TRBV7-9 and TRBJ2-1; D is ambiguous. Trimming pared 2 bases from V and 6 bases from J, leaving 5 bases between. The germline CDR1 and CDR2 sequences are SEHNR and FQNEAQ (reference sequence). This CDR3 comprises 12 residues. The CDR3 DNA sequence: TGTGCCAGCAGCTTATCCGGCAATGAGCAGTTCTTC. It yields the protein CASSLSGNEQFF.

There are a few counts of this clonotype. The chain has TRBV7-2 and TRBJ2-7; 13 bases map to TRBD2. Germline values: CDR1 SGHTA, CDR2 FQGNSA. This CDR3 spans 17 amino acids. The V and J ends lost 2 bases and 4 bases, in that order; junction bases with no gene match: 8. The CDR3 loop is CASSLHGLAGVVYEQYF. The DNA of the CDR3 is TGTGCCAGCAGCTTACACGGACTAGCGGGAGTTGTATACGAGCAGTACTTC.

This clonotype was seen repeatedly, ten times or more. The rearrangement uses TRBV3-1 and TRBJ1-4; unclear D gene. V was cut by 4 bases and J by 9 bases, with 21 bases left in between. From germline, CDR1 is LGHDT and CDR2 YNNKEL (reference sequence). The CDR3 sequence is 16 residues long. The DNA for the CDR3 is TGTGCCAGCAGCCGGAAGGTGGCAGGACCAGCAAAAAAACTGTTTTTT. It yields the protein CASSRKVAGPAKKLFF.

This chain joins TRBV6-5 and TRBJ2-7; 7 nucleotides line up with TRBD1. The CDR3 spans 14 residues. With V trimmed by 5 bases and J by 0 bases, 4 bases remained unmatched. Germline assignment: CDR1 MNHEY and CDR2 SVGAGI. CDR3 DNA: TGTGCCAGCAGTAGGGACAGATTCTCCTACGAGCAGTACTTC. This sequence encodes CASSRDRFSYEQYF.